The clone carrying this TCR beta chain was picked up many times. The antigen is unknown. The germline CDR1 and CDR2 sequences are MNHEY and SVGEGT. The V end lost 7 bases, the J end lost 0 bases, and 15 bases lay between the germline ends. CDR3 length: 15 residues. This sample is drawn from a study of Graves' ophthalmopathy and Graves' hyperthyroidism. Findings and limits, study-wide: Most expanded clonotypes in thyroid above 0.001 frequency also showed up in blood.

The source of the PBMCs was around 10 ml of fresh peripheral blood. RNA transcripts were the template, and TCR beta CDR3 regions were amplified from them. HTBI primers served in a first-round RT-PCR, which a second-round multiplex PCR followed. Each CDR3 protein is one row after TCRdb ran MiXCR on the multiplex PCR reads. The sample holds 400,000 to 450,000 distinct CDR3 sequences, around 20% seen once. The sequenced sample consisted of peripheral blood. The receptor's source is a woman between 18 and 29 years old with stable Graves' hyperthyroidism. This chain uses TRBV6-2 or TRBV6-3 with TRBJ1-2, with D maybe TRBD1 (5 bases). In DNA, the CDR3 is TGTGCCAGCACCAGGACGACAGATACTAACTATGGCTACACCTTC. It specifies CASTRTTDTNYGYTF.